This passage covers 21 T cell receptor beta chains from one sample sequenced in a study of blood T cell repertoires in COVID-19. Assay used: immunoSEQ multiplex PCR; TCRdb lists only in-frame clones, some missing. The table has 200,000 to 250,000 clones, 70% to 85% seen once. The sequencing sample was made of peripheral blood. All receptors come from a woman between 40 and 50 years old who had recovered from COVID-19.

The chain combines TRBV5-5 with TRBJ1-5; 7 bases line up with TRBD1. The germline gives CDR1 SGHKS, CDR2 YYEKEE (reference sequence). This CDR3 is built from 18 residues. V was pared by 0 bases and J by 2 bases, with 11 bases of the junction left unmatched. The CDR3 DNA follows: TGTGCCAGCAGCTTGGGATTATCGACAGGGTGGGGCAATCAGCCCCAGCATTTT. Amino acids: CASSLGLSTGWGNQPQHF.

This sequence joins TRBV20-1 and TRBJ2-1; D unresolved. The germline gives CDR1 DFQATT, CDR2 SNEGSKA (reference sequence). V was clipped by 3 bases and J by 4 bases, with 10 bases between them. The CDR3 is 13 residues long. CDR3 residues: CSASSSRYNEQFF. CDR3 sequence (DNA): TGCAGTGCTAGTTCTAGTCGGTACAATGAGCAGTTCTTC.

V gene TRBV5-1 combines with J gene TRBJ2-3; 7 nucleotides line up with TRBD1. Germline V gene sequence: CDR1 SGHRS, CDR2 YFSETQ. V lost 4 bases to trimming and J lost 2 bases; unmatched junction nucleotides: 7. CDR3 length equals 15 residues. CDR3 coding DNA: TGCGCCAGCAGCAAGACAGGGTATAACACAGATACGCAGTATTTT. This gives the protein CASSKTGYNTDTQYF.

The V gene is TRBV5-1, the J gene TRBJ2-5; 9 nucleotides align to TRBD2. This CDR3 spans 14 amino acids. The ends lost 4 bases at V and 2 bases at J; junction bases unmatched: 3. Looked up from germline, CDR1 is SGHRS and CDR2 is YFSETQ. The CDR3 coding sequence is TGCGCCAGCAGCGCGGGAGGGGGACAAGAGACCCAGTACTTC. Encoded protein: CASSAGGGQETQYF.

The CDR3: CASSFRQGEGPGTDTQYF. In DNA form, the CDR3 reads TGTGCCAGCAGTTTTCGACAGGGAGAGGGCCCTGGCACAGATACGCAGTATTTT. The V call is TRBV27, the J call TRBJ2-3; 7 nucleotides agree with TRBD1. The CDR3 totals 18 residues. The ends lost 3 bases at V and 1 base at J; junction bases unmatched: 13. Germline V lookup: CDR1 MNHEY, CDR2 SMNVEV (reference sequence).

V and J are TRBV18 and TRBJ1-2; D might be TRBD1 (5 bases). V lost 3 bases and J lost 3, with 8 bases in between. Germline V gives CDR1 KGHSH, CDR2 LQKENI. This CDR3 has 13 residues. The CDR3 sequence: CASSPGGDYGYTF. CDR3 bases: TGTGCCAGCTCACCCGGGGGGGACTATGGCTACACCTTC.

The V and J genes are TRBV2 and TRBJ2-5; TRBD2 agrees at 9 bases. Germline assignment: CDR1 SNHLY and CDR2 FYNNEI. Trimming took 1 base from V and 2 from J; bases not matched to a gene: 5. The length of the CDR3 is 16 residues. The chain's CDR3 is CASSEEIAGEQETQYF. CDR3 DNA sequence: TGTGCCAGCAGTGAAGAGATAGCGGGGGAACAAGAGACCCAGTACTTC. The full variable domain, its missing parts supplied by reference TRBV2 and TRBJ2-5, is EPEVTQTPSHQVTQMGQEVILRCVPISNHLYFYWYRQILGQKVEFLVSFYNNEISEKSEIFDDQFSVERPDGSNFTLKIRSTKLEDSAMYFCASSEEIAGEQETQYFGPGTRLLVL.

The J gene is TRBJ2-2, the V gene TRBV6-6; 7 bases map to TRBD1. The CDR3 runs to 18 residues. V lost 5 bases, J lost 3 bases, and 15 bases stayed unmatched. Germline V gene data show CDR1 as MNHNY and CDR2 as SVGAGI (reference sequence). CDR3 DNA: TGTGCCAGCAGTCAGCCTAATACAGGGGACCGAGACACCGGGGAGCTGTTTTTT. Translating it yields CASSQPNTGDRDTGELFF.

V and J are TRBV6-5 and TRBJ1-3; 8 nucleotides match TRBD1. J gave up 4 bases and V 2 bases, and 4 bases lay outside the gene matches. There are 15 residues in the CDR3. The germline gives CDR1 MNHEY, CDR2 SVGAGI. Here the CDR3 DNA reads TGTGCCAGCAGTTACGAGGGACAGGCCGGAAACACCATATATTTT. It is translated as CASSYEGQAGNTIYF.

V is TRBV5-8 and J is TRBJ1-1, with 7 nucleotides matching TRBD1. Per germline, CDR1 SGHTS and CDR2 YDEGEE. The CDR3 runs 13 residues. Trimming cost V 5 bases and J 6 bases; bases outside gene matches: 7. The CDR3: CASRRQGSSEAFF. CDR3 sequence (DNA): TGTGCCAGCAGGCGACAGGGTTCGTCTGAAGCTTTCTTT.

This chain links TRBV7-9 with TRBJ2-7; D is undetermined. Germline-derived CDR1 and CDR2 are SEHNR and FQNEAQ (reference sequence). The CDR3 covers 14 residues. Trimming removed 6 bases at V and 3 bases at J, with 15 bases between. CDR3 residues: CASSRDTSYYEQYF. The CDR3 coding sequence is TGTGCCAGCAGTCGTGACACCTCCTACTACGAGCAGTACTTC.

Points on this clone: Other DNA sequences from this sample encode an identical CDR3 as well. The chain employs TRBV28 and TRBJ1-2; perhaps TRBD1 as D (5 bases). CDR3 length: 13 amino acids. Germline-derived CDR1 and CDR2 are MDHEN and SYDVKM. V lost 5 bases and J 4 bases, leaving 11 bases between the germline ends. The CDR3 nucleotides read TGTGCCAGCAGTCTCCGGGGGACCTATGGCTACACCTTC. As protein: CASSLRGTYGYTF.

For the CDR3, the DNA is TGTGCCAGCACCTCACTAGCGGGGTTGGCAGATACGCAGTATTTT. Translating gives CASTSLAGLADTQYF. The chain uses TRBV6-1 and TRBJ2-3; 10 bases match TRBD2. The CDR3 is made up of 15 amino acids. CDR1 is MNHNS, CDR2 SASEGT, per germline. Trimming took 7 bases from V and 4 from J; bases not matched to a gene: 8.

The CDR3 loop is CASSQGTGTETGELFF. Written as DNA, the CDR3 is TGCGCCAGCAGCCAAGGGACCGGGACAGAAACCGGGGAGCTGTTTTTT. V and J are TRBV4-3 and TRBJ2-2; 7 bases fit TRBD1. The CDR3 is 16 amino acids. V shed 1 base and J 5 bases; nucleotides not matched to a gene: 7. Germline CDR1 and CDR2: LGHNA and YSLEER.

The CDR3 sequence: CASSDTGTEAFF. The CDR3, as DNA: TGCGCCAGCAGCGATACCGGGACAGAAGCTTTCTTT. This sequence joins TRBV5-1 and TRBJ1-1; maybe TRBD1 (6 bases). Germline V CDR1 and CDR2: SGHRS, YFSETQ. The V end was cut by 4 bases, the J end by 8 bases, with 12 bases between. There are 12 residues in the CDR3. The full variable domain, in which reference TRBV5-1 and TRBJ1-1 provide the parts outside the CDR3, is KAGVTQTPRYLIKTRGQQVTLSCSPISGHRSVSWYQQTPGQGLQFLFEYFSETQRNKGNFPGRFSGRQFSNSRSEMNVSTLELGDSALYLCASSDTGTEAFFGQGTRLTVV.

This chain links TRBV7-2 with TRBJ2-7; D unresolved. V was shortened by 3 bases and J by 3 bases, with 6 bases between the two germline ends. Germline V CDR1 and CDR2: SGHTA, FQGNSA. This CDR3 has 12 amino acids. The CDR3 bases are TGTGCCAGCAGCTTGAGCTTCTACGAGCAGTACTTC. Its protein product is CASSLSFYEQYF. Based on the CDR3 plus reference TRBV7-2 and TRBJ2-7, the full variable domain is GAGVSQSPSNKVTEKGKDVELRCDPISGHTALYWYRQSLGQGLEFLIYFQGNSAPDKSGLPSDRFSAERTGGSVSTLTIQRTQQEDSAVYLCASSLSFYEQYFGPGTRLTVT.

The chain employs TRBV10-2 and TRBJ2-3; 7 bases fit TRBD2. J was trimmed by 2 bases and V by 3 bases; bases with no gene match: 5. Germline CDR1 WSHSY, CDR2 SAAADI. The CDR3 is made up of 15 amino acids. The CDR3 DNA reads TGCGCCAGCAGTGATTGGGGGGGGTACACAGATACGCAGTATTTT. Translation gives CASSDWGGYTDTQYF.

The V and J genes are TRBV10-2 and TRBJ2-2; possibly TRBD1 for D (7 bases). The CDR3 has 16 residues. From germline, CDR1 is WSHSY and CDR2 SAAADI. The V end lost 4 bases, the J end lost 0 bases, and 12 bases lay between the germline ends. The CDR3 is CASSAFRGANTGELFF. In DNA form, the CDR3 reads TGCGCCAGCAGTGCGTTCAGGGGGGCGAACACCGGGGAGCTGTTTTTT.

The chain links TRBV14 to TRBJ2-7; D may be TRBD2 (5 bases). Trimming took 4 bases from V and 3 from J, leaving 10 bases between them. This CDR3 is 13 amino acids long. Per germline, CDR1 SGHDN and CDR2 FVKESK. CDR3 sequence (DNA): TGTGCCAGCAGCCTTGCAGGAGGCTACGAGCAGTACTTC. Its translation is CASSLAGGYEQYF.

V and J are TRBV19 and TRBJ1-5; weak D call: TRBD1 (6 bases). CDR3 size: 15 residues. V was cut by 7 bases and J by 0 bases, with 13 bases left in between. Germline V gene lookup returns CDR1 LNHDA and CDR2 SQIVND (reference sequence). CDR3 sequence reads: CASTRTAHSNQPQHF. DNA of the CDR3: TGTGCCAGTACTAGGACAGCTCATAGCAATCAGCCCCAGCATTTT.

The gene calls are TRBV18 and TRBJ2-2; the D is unclear. The CDR3 is 13 amino acids. Germline V gene data show CDR1 as KGHSH and CDR2 as LQKENI. With 0 bases removed from V and 5 bases from J, the gap between germline ends came to 4 bases. The CDR3 nucleotides read TGTGCCAGCTCACCACCTTATACCGGGGAGCTGTTTTTT. Translated, it gives CASSPPYTGELFF.